Below, 22 T cell receptor beta chains from the same sample are listed, as sequenced in a study of identical twins. Each CDR3 protein gets one entry after TCRdb re-called the 5' RACE reads with MiXCR. The sample yields about 260,000 distinct CDR3 sequences, 5.5% to 8% seen once. In addition, the sample was reused for a study of yellow fever vaccine responses in identical twins.

Sample: memory (CD45RO+) T cells sorted from blood. The receptors originated from a woman under 30 in good health.

The sample holds a few counts of this clonotype. This sequence joins TRBV2 and TRBJ2-5; no definite D call. From germline, CDR1 is SNHLY and CDR2 FYNNEI. Trimming cost V 4 bases and J 3 bases, with 9 bases left between them. The CDR3 has 13 residues. The CDR3 sequence is CASSALGKETQYF. As DNA, the CDR3 is TGTGCCAGCAGTGCGCTGGGGAAAGAGACCCAGTACTTC.

At least ten counts were recorded for this clonotype. V usage is TRBV29-1 and J usage is TRBJ1-2; D gene ambiguous. Trimming took off 7 bases at V and 6 bases at J, with 18 bases between the two ends. Per germline, CDR1 SQVTM and CDR2 ANQGSEA. The CDR3 spans 13 residues. The CDR3 loop reads CSAWTYFEDGYTF. The CDR3 nucleotides read TGCAGCGCTTGGACCTATTTCGAAGATGGCTACACCTTC.

This clonotype was counted many times. This sequence joins TRBV29-1 and TRBJ1-2; D is unresolved. The germline gives CDR1 SQVTM, CDR2 ANQGSEA. Trimming pared 8 bases from V and 10 bases from J, leaving 20 bases between. The CDR3 contains 12 residues. The CDR3 coding sequence is TGCAGCACCCGAGAGGGCGAGCTGCACTACACCTTC. Its protein is CSTREGELHYTF.

The CDR3 protein is CASSIAALGNEQFF. CDR3 in DNA: TGTGCCAGCAGCATAGCTGCATTGGGCAATGAGCAGTTCTTC. The V and J genes are TRBV7-3 and TRBJ2-1; D remains ambiguous. Per the germline V gene, CDR1 is SGHTA and CDR2 is FQGTGA. V was trimmed by 5 bases and J by 6 bases, leaving 14 bases between them. The CDR3 totals 14 residues.

Concerning this clonotype itself: This may stem from a read error, because a much larger clone lies one nucleotide away. The chain combines TRBV12-3 or TRBV12-4 with TRBJ2-7; maybe TRBD1 (7 bases). The CDR3 is 13 residues long. V dropped 7 bases and J dropped 4 bases, with 14 bases sitting between them. CDR3 protein: CASTAPGGYEQYF. The CDR3 DNA reads as TGTGCCAGCACTGCCCCAGGGGGGTACGAGCAGTACTTC.

The gene calls are TRBV5-5 and TRBJ2-7; 7 nucleotides agree with TRBD1. The junction had 11 bases not matched to a gene; V was cut back by 4 bases and J by 4 bases. The CDR3 runs to 15 residues. Germline loops: CDR1 SGHKS, CDR2 YYEKEE (reference sequence). CDR3 region: CASSALTGTAYEQYV. CDR3 DNA: TGTGCCAGCAGCGCACTTACCGGGACAGCGTACGAGCAGTACGTC.

Ten or more counts support this clonotype. V and J are TRBV7-6 and TRBJ2-5; TRBD1 matches at 7 bases. CDR3 length equals 15 residues. Trimming at V came to 0 bases and at J to 5 bases, leaving 6 bases not matched to a gene. Germline V gene lookup returns CDR1 SGHVS and CDR2 FNYEAQ. CDR3: CASSLAITGVETQYF. CDR3 bases: TGTGCCAGCAGCTTAGCCATCACAGGGGTCGAGACCCAGTACTTC.

This clonotype was counted only a few times. The rearrangement links TRBV4-1 to TRBJ2-2, with TRBD2 as a possible D gene (6 bases). Trimming removed 5 bases from V and 1 base from J, with 20 bases in between. The germline V gene encodes CDR1 MGHRA and CDR2 YSYEKL. The CDR3 sequence is 18 residues long. CDR3 coding DNA: TGCGCCAGCAGCATTAAACCCCCGGGACTTCAGAACACCGGGGAGCTGTTTTTT. This codes for CASSIKPPGLQNTGELFF.

CDR3 DNA: TGTGCCAGCAGCCGACTGCAACACAATCTCTACTCTGGGGCCAACGTCCTGACTTTC. It yields the protein CASSRLQHNLYSGANVLTF. This sequence joins TRBV6-1 and TRBJ2-6; no clear D gene. Trimming removed 6 bases at V and 0 bases at J, with 21 bases between. The germline V gene encodes CDR1 MNHNS and CDR2 SASEGT. This CDR3 comprises 19 residues.

In regard to this clonotype: A read error may account for a junction end that differs from germline. The chain links TRBV7-8 to TRBJ2-5; D is perhaps TRBD2 (6 bases). Germline V gives CDR1 SGHVS, CDR2 FQNEAQ. The CDR3 spans 15 residues. The CDR3 DNA reads TGTGCCGGCAGCATCCCCTCGGGAGCAGGAGAGACCCAGTACTTC. This gives the protein CAGSIPSGAGETQYF.

The sample holds a few counts of this clonotype. The chain carries TRBV28 and TRBJ1-4; 9 bases line up with TRBD1. Germline loops: CDR1 MDHEN, CDR2 SYDVKM. After removal of 7 bases from V and 6 bases from J, the junction contained 6 bases not matched to a gene. The CDR3 is 14 amino acids. The CDR3 DNA reads as TGTGCCAGCAACCGACAGGGGGGGGATGAAAAACTGTTTTTT. This encodes CASNRQGGDEKLFF.

This clonotype occurred many times. The chain is built from TRBV28 and TRBJ2-3; 9 nucleotides match TRBD2. J was trimmed by 1 base and V by 9 bases; bases with no gene match: 8. The length of the CDR3 is 15 residues. Germline assignment: CDR1 MDHEN and CDR2 SYDVKM. The CDR3, as DNA: TGTGCCAGTTTAGGAGCGGGGGGAGGCACAGATACGCAGTATTTT. It specifies CASLGAGGGTDTQYF.

This clonotype came up many times. The rearrangement uses TRBV6-5 and TRBJ1-1, with D perhaps matching TRBD1 (5 bases). Germline-derived CDR1 and CDR2 are MNHEY and SVGAGI. CDR3 length: 17 residues. V was trimmed by 2 bases and J by 4 bases, leaving 20 bases between them. This chain's CDR3 is CASSYGVTLTATTEAFF. The CDR3 nucleotides are TGTGCCAGCAGTTACGGAGTTACGTTGACAGCCACCACTGAAGCTTTCTTT.

This clonotype was recorded at least ten times. The chain links TRBV5-4 to TRBJ2-5; D ambiguous. This CDR3 comprises 15 residues. CDR1 and CDR2 (germline): SGHNT, YYREEE (reference sequence). V dropped 4 bases and J dropped 3 bases, with 16 bases sitting between them. The CDR3, as DNA: TGTGCCAGCAGCCTACCCAAAGGGTACGAAGAGACCCAGTACTTC. Protein product: CASSLPKGYEETQYF. Combining the CDR3 with reference TRBV5-4 and TRBJ2-5 gives the whole variable domain ETGVTQSPTHLIKTRGQQVTLRCSSQSGHNTVSWYQQALGQGPQFIFQYYREEENGRGNFPPRFSGLQFPNYSSELNVNALELDDSALYLCASSLPKGYEETQYFGPGTRLLVL.

The chain links TRBV27 to TRBJ2-5; D is undetermined. The CDR3 consists of 14 residues. V lost 3 bases and J lost 1, with 9 bases in between. Germline assignment: CDR1 MNHEY and CDR2 SMNVEV (reference sequence). CDR3 residues: CASSFLQTQETQYF. In nucleotides, the CDR3 is TGTGCCAGCAGTTTCTTACAGACCCAAGAGACCCAGTACTTC.

Details on this clonotype: A read error may account for a junction end that differs from germline. The rearrangement links TRBV28 to TRBJ2-1, with 12 bases fitting TRBD2. Germline assignment: CDR1 MDHEN and CDR2 SYDVKM. CDR3 length: 19 residues. CDR3 bases: TGTGCCAGCAGTTTAAATCGACTAGCGGGAGCCGCCGTCCACAATGTGCAGTTCTTC. The encoded protein is CASSLNRLAGAAVHNVQFF.

The chain is built from TRBV12-3 or TRBV12-4 and TRBJ1-3; 7 nucleotides line up with TRBD1. The CDR3 totals 17 residues. The V segment lost 6 bases and the J segment 0 bases; nucleotides outside the gene matches: 11. DNA of the CDR3: TGTGCCAGCAGCCCCGACAGGGCCCTTAGCTCTGGAAACACCATATATTTT. Its protein product is CASSPDRALSSGNTIYF.

This clonotype occurred a few times. The rearrangement links TRBV6-1 to TRBJ2-6, with D unclear. The germline gives CDR1 MNHNS, CDR2 SASEGT. The CDR3 is made up of 15 amino acids. V lost 5 bases, J lost 0 bases, and 8 bases lay in between. The CDR3 coding sequence is TGTGCCAGCAGTCGAGTGAGCTCTGGGGCCAACGTCCTGACTTTC. It specifies CASSRVSSGANVLTF.

This clonotype came up many times. V is TRBV12-3 or TRBV12-4 and J is TRBJ2-1, with TRBD1 identical over 9 bases. V shed 1 base and J 8 bases; nucleotides not matched to a gene: 3. The CDR3 has 14 residues. The CDR3 nucleotides read TGTGCCAGCAGTTTAGTGGGACAGGGCGATGAGCAGTTCTTC. Protein product: CASSLVGQGDEQFF.

This clonotype occurred many times. This rearrangement joins TRBV20-1 to TRBJ2-7; D tentatively fits TRBD1 or TRBD2 (5 bases each). V was clipped by 0 bases and J by 2 bases, with 8 bases between them. Germline V CDR1 and CDR2: DFQATT, SNEGSKA (reference sequence). This CDR3 region has 13 residues. The CDR3 DNA sequence: TGCAGTGCTAGAGAGGGGGTTACCTACGAGCAGTACTTC. Protein product: CSAREGVTYEQYF.

The sample holds a few counts of this clonotype. The V call is TRBV20-1, the J call TRBJ1-4, with 9 bases lining up with TRBD1. The CDR3 contains 14 residues. With 4 bases clipped from V and 5 bases from J, the junction kept 5 bases outside the gene matches. The germline CDR1 and CDR2 sequences are DFQATT and SNEGSKA (reference sequence). The CDR3 nucleotides are TGCAGTGCTAACAGAGGGACAGGGAATGAAAAACTGTTTTTT. Protein: CSANRGTGNEKLFF.

This clonotype appeared many times. V is TRBV6-2 or TRBV6-3 and J is TRBJ2-7; TRBD1 matches at 8 bases. The V and J ends lost 6 bases and 4 bases, in that order; junction bases with no gene match: 8. Germline CDR1 MNHEY, CDR2 SVGEGT. The CDR3 has 14 amino acids. The DNA for the CDR3 is TGTGCCAGCAGCCCCCAGGGGGCCCTATACGAGCAGTACTTC. It translates to CASSPQGALYEQYF.